The 13 T cell receptor beta chains below were found in one sample sequenced in a study of T cell responses to AZD1222 COVID-19 vaccine. Assay used: immunoSEQ multiplex PCR; TCRdb lists only in-frame clones, some missing. The table records about 180,000 clones, approximately 90% of them present only once. This specimen consisted of peripheral blood, obtained 28 days after the second AZD1222 dose. The receptor set was obtained from an adult who received the AZD1222 COVID-19 vaccine.

The V call is TRBV7-8, the J call TRBJ2-3; D may match TRBD1 or TRBD2 (6 bases each). Trimming left V 5 bases short and J 0 bases short, with 15 bases between. Germline CDR1 SGHVS, CDR2 FQNEAQ. This CDR3 comprises 16 residues. The CDR3, as DNA: TGTGCCAGCAGCAGGGGGGCCAGGGGAAGCACAGATACGCAGTATTTT. Amino acid sequence: CASSRGARGSTDTQYF.

The V call is TRBV6-6, the J call TRBJ2-1; D may match TRBD1 or TRBD2 (5 bases each). This CDR3 has 16 amino acids. The V and J ends lost 6 bases and 7 bases respectively, with 22 bases between them. Germline lookup yields CDR1 MNHNY and CDR2 SVGAGI (reference sequence). The CDR3 DNA sequence: TGTGCCAGCAGGTCGGGCGGGTCAGGGCTCCTTAATGAGCAGTTCTTC. Its protein is CASRSGGSGLLNEQFF.

V is TRBV19 and J is TRBJ2-7; TRBD1 agrees at 7 bases. The CDR3 loop spans 13 amino acids. Germline values: CDR1 LNHDA, CDR2 SQIVND (reference sequence). V was pared by 0 bases and J by 12 bases, with 8 bases of the junction left unmatched. In nucleotides, the CDR3 is TGTGCCAGTAGTATAGAGAGGCAGGGGGTCCTGTACTTC. This sequence encodes CASSIERQGVLYF.

The rearrangement joins TRBV20-1 to TRBJ2-2, with D unclear. The CDR3 length is 11 residues. Germline CDR1 and CDR2: DFQATT and SNEGSKA (reference sequence). Deletions cut 6 bases from V and 6 bases from J, with 8 bases between. CDR3: CSAALAGELFF. The CDR3 DNA sequence: TGCAGTGCGGCGCTCGCCGGGGAGCTGTTTTTT.

CDR3 protein: CSASLQGSGNTIYF. In DNA, the CDR3 is TGCAGTGCTAGTCTACAGGGTTCTGGAAACACCATATATTTT. The V call is TRBV20-1, the J call TRBJ1-3; possible D gene TRBD1, 6 bases. V was clipped by 3 bases and J by 1 base, with 10 bases between them. The germline V gene has CDR1 DFQATT and CDR2 SNEGSKA (reference sequence). The CDR3 runs to 14 residues.

V and J are TRBV7-6 and TRBJ1-1; D is unclear. The CDR3 contains 16 residues. Deletions cut 3 bases from V and 2 bases from J, with 16 bases between. Germline-derived CDR1 and CDR2 are SGHVS and FNYEAQ. The CDR3 loop is CASSFGLAGRNTEAFF. The CDR3 DNA is TGTGCCAGCAGCTTTGGTTTGGCAGGAAGAAACACTGAAGCTTTCTTT.

The chain joins TRBV4-2 to TRBJ2-7; no definite D call. Trimming removed 0 bases from V and 2 bases from J, with 11 bases in between. The V gene's germline CDR1 is LGHNA and CDR2 YNFKEQ. The CDR3 extends over 15 amino acids. The CDR3 reads CASSQDTGGTYEQYF. CDR3 in DNA: TGTGCCAGCAGCCAAGATACCGGCGGAACCTACGAGCAGTACTTC.

The V call is TRBV4-1, the J call TRBJ2-3; the match to TRBD2 covers 9 bases. In germline, CDR1 is MGHRA, CDR2 YSYEKL. This CDR3 region has 17 residues. V lost 4 bases, J lost 6 bases, and 14 bases stayed unmatched. Written as DNA, the CDR3 is TGCGCCAGCAGCCCGACCGGGACTAGCACGGGGAAGGATACGCAGTATTTT. Amino acids: CASSPTGTSTGKDTQYF.

The V call is TRBV3-1 (or the pseudogene TRBV3-2), the J call TRBJ1-6, with a possible D match to TRBD1 (5 bases). CDR1 LGHDT and CDR2 YNNKEL come from the germline V gene (reference sequence). Trimming shortened V by 4 bases and J by 1 base, and 11 bases separated the two germline ends. There are 16 residues in the CDR3. CDR3 sequence (DNA): TGTGCCAGCAGCCTTGAAGGGGCGTCCTATAATTCACCCCTCCACTTT. It codes for CASSLEGASYNSPLHF.

This chain joins TRBV20-1 and TRBJ2-3; D is perhaps TRBD1 or TRBD2 (6 bases each). Trimming cost V 3 bases and J 3 bases, with 16 bases left between them. Germline CDR1 reads DFQATT; CDR2 reads SNEGSKA (reference sequence). The CDR3 extends over 15 amino acids. The CDR3 loop reads CSASRPGARTDTQYF. As DNA, the CDR3 is TGCAGTGCTAGTCGGCCGGGGGCGCGTACAGATACGCAGTATTTT.

V usage is TRBV6-5 and J usage is TRBJ2-3; D gene ambiguous. The V gene lost 5 bases and the J gene lost 4 bases, with 10 bases spanning the gap. The CDR3 spans 13 residues. The germline V gene encodes CDR1 MNHEY and CDR2 SVGAGI. Written as DNA, the CDR3 is TGTGCCAGCAGTCCTAGTTGGGCAGATACGCAGTATTTT. Protein: CASSPSWADTQYF.

The genes are TRBV19 and TRBJ2-3; D unresolved. CDR3 length equals 15 residues. Germline CDR1 LNHDA, CDR2 SQIVND (reference sequence). Trimming removed 7 bases from V and 1 base from J, with 15 bases in between. This CDR3 reads CASKVRGTGTDTQYF. Here the CDR3 DNA reads TGTGCCAGTAAGGTCCGCGGTACAGGCACAGATACGCAGTATTTT.

The rearrangement joins TRBV11-3 to TRBJ2-2, with 7 bases matching TRBD1. With 4 bases clipped from V and 2 bases from J, the junction kept 16 bases outside the gene matches. The CDR3 runs to 19 residues. In germline, CDR1 is SGHNT, CDR2 YENEEA. DNA for the CDR3: TGTGCCAGCAGCTATACCTTACCCCTCGGGACAGTCAACACCGGGGAGCTGTTTTTT. Translating gives CASSYTLPLGTVNTGELFF.